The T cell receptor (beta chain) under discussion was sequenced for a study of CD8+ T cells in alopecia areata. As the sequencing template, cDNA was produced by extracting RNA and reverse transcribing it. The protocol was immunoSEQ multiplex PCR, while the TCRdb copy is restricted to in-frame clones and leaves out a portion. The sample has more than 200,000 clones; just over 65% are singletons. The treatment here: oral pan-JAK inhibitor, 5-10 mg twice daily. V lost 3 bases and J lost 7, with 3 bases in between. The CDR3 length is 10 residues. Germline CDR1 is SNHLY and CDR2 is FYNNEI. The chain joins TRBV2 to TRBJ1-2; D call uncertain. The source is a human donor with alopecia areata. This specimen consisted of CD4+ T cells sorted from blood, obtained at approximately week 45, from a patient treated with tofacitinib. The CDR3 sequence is CASSEVGYTF. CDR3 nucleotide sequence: TGTGCCAGCAGTGAGGTTGGCTACACCTTC.